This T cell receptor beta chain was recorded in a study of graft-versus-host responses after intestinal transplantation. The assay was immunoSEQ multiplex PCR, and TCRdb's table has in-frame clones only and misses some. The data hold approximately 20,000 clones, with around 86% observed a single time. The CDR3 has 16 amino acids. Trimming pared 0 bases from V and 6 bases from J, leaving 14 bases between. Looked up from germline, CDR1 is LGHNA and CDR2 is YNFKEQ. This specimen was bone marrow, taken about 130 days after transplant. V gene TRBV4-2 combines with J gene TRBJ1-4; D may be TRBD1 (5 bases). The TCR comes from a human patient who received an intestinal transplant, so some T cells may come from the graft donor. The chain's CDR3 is CASSQDRGGGDEKLFF. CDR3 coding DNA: TGTGCCAGCAGCCAAGATAGGGGCGGAGGGGATGAAAAACTGTTTTTT.